These T cell receptor beta chains were read from a single sample in a study of cytomegalovirus exposure and HLA in healthy donors. TCRdb's table, derived via immunoSEQ multiplex PCR, lists solely in-frame clones and lacks some. The table lists some 100,000 clones, 86% of them singletons, with around 5% in the top ten. Sequences were obtained from PBMCs. These receptors were collected from a young man in good health and CMV-seronegative. Both conserved end residues are part of each CDR3. The D gene is left open where the match is weak. A clone size is listed for some rows: how often the clone was seen (once, few, many), or a class if it is expanded.

j_call d_call v_call clone_size cdr3_aa cdr3_nt
TRBJ2-5 NA TRBV30 NA CAWSTQIAVQETQYF TGTGCCTGGAGTACCCAGATAGCGGTCCAAGAGACCCAGTACTTC
TRBJ2-3 TRBD2 TRBV27 few CASSCPPGLAGAADTQYF TGTGCCAGCAGTTGCCCCCCGGGACTAGCGGGAGCGGCAGATACGCAGTATTTT
TRBJ1-6 NA TRBV5-4 NA CASSFLVESSYNSPLHF TGTGCCAGCAGCTTTTTAGTGGAGAGCTCCTATAATTCACCCCTCCACTTT
TRBJ2-5 NA TRBV20-1 NA CSARGAETQYF TGCAGTGCTAGAGGGGCGGAGACCCAGTACTTC
TRBJ1-5 NA TRBV27 NA CASSFAGLGQPQHF TGTGCCAGCAGTTTCGCAGGATTGGGTCAGCCCCAGCATTTT
TRBJ1-2 NA TRBV4-1 NA CASSQDGNYGYTF TGCGCCAGCAGCCAAGACGGGAACTATGGCTACACCTTC
TRBJ2-7 TRBD1 TRBV13 NA CASSLVRQGAREQYF TGTGCCAGCAGCTTAGTTAGGCAGGGGGCTCGCGAGCAGTACTTC
TRBJ1-5 TRBD1 TRBV19 once CASSTTGTGPQPQHF TGTGCCAGTAGCACGACCGGGACAGGGCCTCAGCCCCAGCATTTT
TRBJ2-7 NA TRBV5-4 NA CASSLGAGGSYEQYF TGTGCCAGCAGCTTGGGAGCTGGAGGCTCCTACGAGCAGTACTTC
TRBJ2-3 TRBD1 TRBV6-5 NA CASTRQGTDTQYF TGTGCCAGCACTAGACAGGGGACAGATACGCAGTATTTT
TRBJ2-7 TRBD2 TRBV19 NA CASSIRASGLYEQYF TGTGCCAGTAGTATTCGGGCTAGCGGCCTATACGAGCAGTACTTC
TRBJ2-7 TRBD1 TRBV6-1 NA CASSAGRDRGTYEQYF TGTGCCAGCAGTGCCGGCCGGGACAGGGGAACCTACGAGCAGTACTTC